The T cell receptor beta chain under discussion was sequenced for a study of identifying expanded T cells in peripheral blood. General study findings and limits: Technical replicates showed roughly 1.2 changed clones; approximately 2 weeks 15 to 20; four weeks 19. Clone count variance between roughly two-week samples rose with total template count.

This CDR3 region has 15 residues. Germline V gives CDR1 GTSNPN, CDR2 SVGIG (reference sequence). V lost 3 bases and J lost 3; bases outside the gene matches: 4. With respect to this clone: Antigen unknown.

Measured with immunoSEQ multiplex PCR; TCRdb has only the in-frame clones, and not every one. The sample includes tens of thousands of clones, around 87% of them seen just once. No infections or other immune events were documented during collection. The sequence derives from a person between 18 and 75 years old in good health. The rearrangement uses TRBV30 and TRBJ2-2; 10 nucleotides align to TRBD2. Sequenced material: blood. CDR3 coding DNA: TGTGCCTGGAGGAACCTAGCGGGAGACACCGGGGAGCTGTTTTTT. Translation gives CAWRNLAGDTGELFF.